The clone carrying this T cell receptor (beta chain) was counted many times. Its antigen is currently unknown. MiXCR, applied by TCRdb to the reads, yields one record per CDR3 protein. The sample shows around 230,000 distinct CDR3 sequences, roughly 6.5% of them seen only once. Per germline, CDR1 SEHNR and CDR2 FQNEAQ (reference sequence). Trimming stripped 0 bases from V and 0 bases from J, with 11 bases between. The CDR3 has 16 residues. This sample is part of a study of T cell repertoires in cytomegalovirus infection. Study summary: CMV infection plus the matching HLA type was flagged by public TCR beta signatures. The study, taken as a whole, reports: There were carriers of CMV plus the relevant HLA, and cumulative public TCR beta family frequency identified them.

Sequencing input: PBMCs. This chain uses TRBV7-9 with TRBJ1-1; D not certain. This receptor was taken from a human donor in good health (CMV status not recorded). Some clones in this sample may be carry-over from other donors' samples. The CDR3 DNA reads TGTGCCAGCAGCTTAGCGCTTGGGCGGATGAACACTGAAGCTTTCTTT. As protein: CASSLALGRMNTEAFF.